Shown below are 9 T cell receptor beta chains from a single sample sequenced in a study of CXCR3-negative and CXCR3-positive naive CD8 T cells. UMI-tagged TRB cDNA libraries were built via 5' RACE. TCRdb reprocessed the 5' RACE reads; each CDR3 protein has one entry and no DNA is given. The sample shows 150,000 to 160,000 distinct CDR3 sequences, and less than 0.55% sits with its ten largest clones. No antigen is known for these receptors. Findings of the study overall: TRB CDR3s of CXCR3-positive naive cells were more hydrophobic than those of CXCR3-negative naive cells.

Source material: naive CXCR3+ CD8+ T cells from blood. Described subset: CD45RO-CCR7+CD27+CD95- naive CD8+ T cells expressing CXCR3 (TNR3+). The receptors here all came from a human donor in good health. Some clones in this sample may be carry-over from other donors' samples.

The chain carries TRBV7-3 and TRBJ2-1. Germline CDR1 SGHTA, CDR2 FQGTGA. CDR3 length equals 15 residues. CDR3 sequence reads: CASSFFGGLLNEQFF.

The chain is built from TRBV20-1 and TRBJ2-7; TCRdb's assignment of TRBD2 cannot be checked, as there is no DNA. The CDR3 loop spans 16 amino acids. Germline V gene sequence: CDR1 DFQATT, CDR2 SNEGSKA (reference sequence). The CDR3: CSARDAGLAGDYEQYF.

The V and J genes are TRBV28 and TRBJ2-1; TCRdb lists TRBD2, though no DNA is available to test this call. The CDR3 covers 15 residues. Per germline, CDR1 MDHEN and CDR2 SYDVKM. CDR3 loop: CASIPGRAWFNEQFF.

The chain's CDR3 is CAISAGGSNTEAFF. The V and J genes are TRBV10-3 and TRBJ1-1; the TCRdb D gene call, TRBD1, has no DNA to confirm it. CDR3 length: 14 amino acids. CDR1 and CDR2 (germline): ENHRY, SYGVKD.

V gene TRBV7-2 combines with J gene TRBJ1-5; TCRdb returns TRBD1, unconfirmable since there is no DNA. The CDR3 sequence is 14 residues long. The germline V gene has CDR1 SGHTA and CDR2 FQGNSA. The CDR3 loop is CASSRGYSNQPQHF.

The chain has TRBV14 and TRBJ1-1. Germline V gene data show CDR1 as SGHDN and CDR2 as FVKESK. The CDR3 loop spans 15 amino acids. The CDR3 is CASSQESWGNTEALF.

The rearrangement links TRBV7-8 to TRBJ1-1; the D call from TCRdb, TRBD1, cannot be confirmed without DNA. The germline V gene encodes CDR1 SGHVS and CDR2 FQNEAQ. There are 17 residues in the CDR3. CDR3: CASSLEAGQLMNTEAFF.

The chain links TRBV11-2 to TRBJ2-7. The CDR3 covers 15 residues. CDR1 and CDR2 (germline): SGHAT, FQNNGV. The CDR3 here is CASSLSPINGYEQYF.

The chain is built from TRBV11-2 and TRBJ2-5; TCRdb indicates TRBD2, and absent DNA this call remains unverified. The CDR3 contains 14 residues. Germline CDR1 is SGHAT and CDR2 is FQNNGV. The CDR3 sequence: CASSLGFIAETQYF. Drawing the rest from reference TRBV11-2 and TRBJ2-5, the complete variable domain is EAGVAQSPRYKIIEKRQSVAFWCNPISGHATLYWYQQILGQGPKLLIQFQNNGVVDDSQLPKDRFSAERLKGVDSTLKIQPAKLEDSAVYLCASSLGFIAETQYFGPGTRLLVL.